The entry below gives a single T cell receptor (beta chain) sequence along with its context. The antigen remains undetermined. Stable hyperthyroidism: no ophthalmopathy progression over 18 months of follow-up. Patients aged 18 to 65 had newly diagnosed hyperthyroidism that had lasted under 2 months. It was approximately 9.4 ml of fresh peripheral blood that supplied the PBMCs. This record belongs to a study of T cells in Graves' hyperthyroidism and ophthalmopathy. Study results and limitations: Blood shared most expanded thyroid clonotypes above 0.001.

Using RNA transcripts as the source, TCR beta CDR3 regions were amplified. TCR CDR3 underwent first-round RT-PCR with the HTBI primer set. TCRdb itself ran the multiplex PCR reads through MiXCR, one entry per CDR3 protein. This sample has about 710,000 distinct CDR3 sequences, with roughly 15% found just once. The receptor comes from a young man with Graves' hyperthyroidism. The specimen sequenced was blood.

CDR3 DNA: TGTGCCAGCAGTTACGCAGGGGGCCACACCGGGGAGCTGTTTTTT. This gives the protein CASSYAGGHTGELFF. This chain links TRBV6-9 with TRBJ2-2; 8 nucleotides align to TRBD1. CDR1 MNHGY and CDR2 SVAAGI come from the germline V gene. This CDR3 contains 15 residues. The V gene end was trimmed by 3 bases and the J gene end by 3 bases; junction bases not matched to a gene: 3.